A single sample is the source of the 9 T cell receptor beta chains below, sequenced in a study of molecular identifiers for immune sequencing clone quantification. TCRdb re-analysed the PCR reads in MiXCR, keeping a single row per CDR3 protein. This sample has a few hundred thousand distinct CDR3 sequences, with about a fifth found just once. Sequencing input: naive CD8+ T cells from blood, with Jurkat cell RNA spiked in. Subset denoted: FACS-sorted CD8+CD4-CCR7+CD45RA+ naive T cells. Receptors were obtained from a human donor in good health. Some libraries in this study had Jurkat cell RNA spiked in.

The chain links TRBV29-1 to TRBJ2-1; 11 bases are a match to TRBD2. Germline lookup yields CDR1 SQVTM and CDR2 ANQGSEA. The J segment lost 0 bases and the V segment lost 5 bases, leaving 12 bases of the junction unmatched. This CDR3 comprises 18 residues. This CDR3 is CSVYSGRANYGSYNEQFF. Written as DNA, the CDR3 is TGCAGCGTTTATAGCGGGAGGGCCAATTATGGCTCCTACAATGAGCAGTTCTTC.

This chain uses TRBV4-3 with TRBJ2-5; 10 bases are shared with TRBD1. The length of the CDR3 is 16 residues. Germline V CDR1 and CDR2: LGHNA, YSLEER. J lost 5 bases, V lost 1 base, and 7 bases had no gene match. CDR3 DNA sequence: TGCGCCAGCAGCCAAGTGGGGACAGGGGTTTTGGAGACCCAGTACTTC. Translation: CASSQVGTGVLETQYF.

This clonotype appeared a few times. V is TRBV7-9 and J is TRBJ2-7; D ambiguous. V dropped 5 bases and J dropped 2 bases, with 19 bases sitting between them. The germline gives CDR1 SEHNR, CDR2 FQNEAQ (reference sequence). The CDR3 is made up of 16 amino acids. The CDR3 loop is CASSPSMGTSTYEQYF. The CDR3 DNA is TGTGCCAGCAGCCCTTCGATGGGTACCTCAACCTACGAGCAGTACTTC.

In its sample, this clonotype was seen many times. The chain recombines TRBV27 with TRBJ2-5; the D is unclear. This CDR3 contains 13 residues. The germline CDR1 and CDR2 sequences are MNHEY and SMNVEV (reference sequence). Trimming cost V 5 bases and J 2 bases, with 9 bases left between them. CDR3 amino acids: CASSLNLQETQYF. CDR3 in DNA: TGTGCCAGCAGTCTTAACCTACAAGAGACCCAGTACTTC.

This clonotype was detected only a few times. The J gene is TRBJ2-3, the V gene TRBV27; D is undetermined. CDR1 and CDR2 from the germline V gene are MNHEY and SMNVEV (reference sequence). V lost 2 bases and J 4 bases, leaving 16 bases between the germline ends. This CDR3 has 16 amino acids. This CDR3 is CASSLVVGLGADTQYF. DNA for the CDR3: TGTGCCAGCAGTTTAGTCGTGGGGTTGGGTGCAGATACGCAGTATTTT.

This clonotype was seen only a few times. The chain links TRBV18 to TRBJ2-7; no firm D call. The V gene lost 6 bases and the J gene lost 0 bases, with 15 bases spanning the gap. The germline gives CDR1 KGHSH, CDR2 LQKENI. The CDR3 sequence is 15 residues long. The DNA for the CDR3 is TGTGCCAGCTCGAAGGGCAGCCTGAGCTCCTACGAGCAGTACTTC. It specifies CASSKGSLSSYEQYF.

This clonotype was observed many times. CDR3 loop: CASSFIAAEHYEQYF. The CDR3 DNA reads TGTGCCAGCAGCTTTATTGCGGCCGAGCACTACGAGCAGTACTTC. V and J are TRBV7-9 and TRBJ2-7; D uncertain. The germline V gene has CDR1 SEHNR and CDR2 FQNEAQ (reference sequence). V gave up 3 bases and J gave up 3 bases, with 15 bases separating them. The CDR3 contains 15 residues.

This chain links TRBV27 with TRBJ2-7; D may be TRBD2 (6 bases). Trimming removed 5 bases at V and 3 bases at J, with 14 bases between. Germline V gene sequence: CDR1 MNHEY, CDR2 SMNVEV (reference sequence). The CDR3 length is 14 residues. The CDR3 here is CASSMGLALYEQYF. The DNA for the CDR3 is TGTGCCAGCAGTATGGGACTGGCCCTCTACGAGCAGTACTTC.

This clonotype was picked up many times. The chain combines TRBV7-2 with TRBJ2-3; 10 nucleotides agree with TRBD1. This CDR3 spans 15 amino acids. The V gene's germline CDR1 is SGHTA and CDR2 FQGNSA. The junction had 9 bases not matched to a gene; V was cut back by 6 bases and J by 6 bases. CDR3 nucleotide sequence: TGTGCCAGCAGTCGACAGGGGGCGGGCGCTGATACGCAGTATTTT. It codes for CASSRQGAGADTQYF.